This T cell receptor (beta chain) came from a study of blood T cell repertoires in COVID-19. Study background: Sample material is recorded as cDNA or gDNA derived from T cells, B-cell-depleted T cells, or PBMCs.

V trimming: 0 bases; J trimming: 2 bases; junction bases outside the gene matches: 2. The CDR3 covers 15 residues. Germline V lookup: CDR1 SGHRS, CDR2 YFSETQ. Under the authors' procedure: Estimation of nucleated cell counts was performed using reference gene primer amplification. Clones were read by immunoSEQ multiplex PCR, and TCRdb kept only the in-frame ones, dropping some. Clone size and V and J calls were adopted from that table, with D and trimming inferred from the DNA. Among under 300,000 clones listed, 65% to 85% were seen once. This TCR was sampled from a man at least 80 years old with acute or convalescent COVID-19. The chain links TRBV5-1 to TRBJ2-5; 9 bases map to TRBD1. What was sequenced was peripheral blood. In DNA form, the CDR3 reads TGCGCCAGCAGCTTGGGGGACAGGGTACAAGAGACCCAGTACTTC. Translating gives CASSLGDRVQETQYF.